This is a list of T cell receptor beta chains from one sample in a study of regulatory T cells in long-lasting Graves disease. TCRdb ran MiXCR on the multiplex PCR reads and lists one entry per CDR3 protein. The top ten clones hold approximately 9.3% of a sample with some 500,000 distinct CDR3 sequences, approximately 15% of them seen once. The sample was also reused in another study, on T cells in Graves' hyperthyroidism and ophthalmopathy.

The starting material was peripheral blood mononuclear cells (PBMCs), obtained at new diagnosis, from a patient treated with antithyroid drugs. These receptors all stem from a man aged 30 to 39 with Graves disease. Both conserved end residues are part of each CDR3. D genes are given only for firm matches. Rows may omit the clone size; those that give it use once, few, many or a size class.

many	TRBV19	-	TRBJ1-2	CASTGTRYGYTF	TGTGCCAGTACCGGGACACGGTATGGCTACACCTTC
many	TRBV10-1	-	TRBJ1-1	CASSDRGINTEAFF	TGCGCCAGCAGTGATCGGGGTATTAACACTGAAGCTTTCTTT
-	TRBV11-2	-	TRBJ2-7	CASSRVGRMRGSYEQYF	TGTGCCAGCAGCCGAGTAGGGCGTATGAGAGGCTCCTACGAGCAGTACTTC
-	TRBV20-1	-	TRBJ2-7	CSARDRSERALQPWEQYF	TGCAGTGCTAGAGATCGGAGCGAGAGGGCCTTACAACCGTGGGAGCAGTACTTC
-	TRBV6-1	-	TRBJ1-3	CASSEIQSSGNTIYF	TGTGCCAGCAGTGAGATTCAAAGCTCTGGAAACACCATATATTTT
many	TRBV12-3/TRBV12-4	-	TRBJ2-1	CASSRPGGVNNEQFF	TGTGCCAGCAGTCGACCTGGCGGGGTTAACAATGAGCAGTTCTTC
many	TRBV29-1	TRBD1	TRBJ1-2	CSVEEGQGSDYGYTF	TGCAGCGTTGAAGAAGGACAGGGTTCGGACTATGGCTACACCTTC
many	TRBV29-1	-	TRBJ2-1	CSVEGTSLGYNEQFF	TGCAGCGTTGAAGGGACCTCCCTGGGCTACAATGAGCAGTTCTTC
many	TRBV6-2/TRBV6-3	-	TRBJ2-3	CASSEESLGTQYF	TGTGCCAGCAGTGAAGAGTCCCTAGGTACGCAGTATTTT
many	TRBV12-3/TRBV12-4	-	TRBJ2-1	CASSFGGRSSYNEQFF	TGTGCCAGCAGTTTTGGGGGCAGGAGCTCCTACAATGAGCAGTTCTTC
many	TRBV15	-	TRBJ1-1	CATSRDRTHMNTEAFF	TGTGCCACCAGCAGAGATCGAACCCACATGAACACTGAAGCTTTCTTT
-	TRBV5-1	TRBD1	TRBJ2-1	CASSLTPGQPMGNEQFF	TGCGCCAGCAGCTTGACGCCGGGACAGCCTATGGGCAATGAGCAGTTCTTC
-	TRBV12-3/TRBV12-4	-	TRBJ2-1	CASSLSFEGNSPLQRQFF	TGTGCCAGCAGTTTATCGTTCGAGGGGAATTCACCCCTCCAACGGCAGTTCTTC
-	TRBV6-1	-	TRBJ2-1	CASSEGEGKQFF	TGTGCCAGCAGTGAGGGGGAAGGGAAGCAGTTCTTC
many	TRBV7-9	-	TRBJ2-7	CASSGTPGYYEQYF	TGTGCCAGCAGCGGGACACCGGGGTACTACGAGCAGTACTTC
few	TRBV4-1	-	TRBJ1-1	CASSQGPLYSTEAFF	TGCGCCAGCAGCCAAGGTCCCCTCTACTCGACTGAAGCTTTCTTT
many	TRBV5-1	-	TRBJ2-1	CASSLEGGSYNEQFF	TGTGCCAGCAGCTTGGAGGGGGGCTCCTACAATGAGCAGTTCTTC
-	TRBV2	TRBD2	TRBJ2-1	CASSEAPSGSYNEQFF	TGTGCCAGCAGTGAAGCGCCTAGCGGCTCCTACAATGAGCAGTTCTTC
many	TRBV2	TRBD2	TRBJ2-5	CASTPGLAGGKETQYF	TGTGCCAGCACCCCGGGACTAGCGGGAGGAAAAGAGACCCAGTACTTC
many	TRBV15	-	TRBJ2-3	CATEGGDGTDTQYF	TGTGCCACCGAGGGGGGCGACGGCACAGATACGCAGTATTTT
few	TRBV24-1	-	TRBJ2-5	CATSDPDRREAQYF	TGTGCCACCAGTGATCCAGACAGAAGAGAGGCCCAGTACTTC
-	TRBV6-2/TRBV6-3	TRBD1	TRBJ1-3	CASSFITGGVGNTIYF	TGTGCCAGCAGTTTTATCACAGGGGGCGTTGGAAACACCATATATTTT
many	TRBV10-3	-	TRBJ1-1	CAISEATANTEAFF	TGTGCCATCAGTGAGGCCACGGCGAACACTGAAGCTTTCTTT
-	TRBV27	-	TRBJ2-3	CASSLFGYTDTQYF	TGTGCCAGCAGTTTATTTGGCTACACAGATACGCAGTATTTT
many	TRBV7-9	-	TRBJ1-1	CASSLGGSNTEAFF	TGTGCCAGCAGCTTGGGGGGATCGAACACTGAAGCTTTCTTT
many	TRBV2	-	TRBJ2-4	CASSVPRLAKNIQYF	TGTGCCAGCAGTGTACCGAGACTAGCCAAAAACATTCAGTACTTC
many	TRBV27	-	TRBJ2-5	CASRNRRLETQYF	TGTGCCAGCAGGAACAGAAGGTTGGAGACCCAGTACTTC
many	TRBV27	-	TRBJ1-1	CASSPRRGVHTEAFF	TGTGCCAGCAGCCCGCGGAGGGGAGTTCACACTGAAGCTTTCTTT
-	TRBV12-3/TRBV12-4	TRBD1	TRBJ1-4	CASSRGPGQGREKLFF	TGTGCCAGCAGTCGGGGTCCGGGACAGGGACGAGAAAAACTGTTTTTT
-	TRBV5-6	-	TRBJ2-5	CASSYTGTAQETQYF	TGTGCCAGCAGCTATACCGGGACGGCTCAAGAGACCCAGTACTTC
few	TRBV19	TRBD2	TRBJ2-1	CASSYRRTSPPTEQFF	TGTGCCAGTAGTTACCGGAGGACTAGCCCACCAACCGAGCAGTTCTTC
-	TRBV13	TRBD1	TRBJ2-3	CASSLLTPFGQGNYSSTDTQYF	TGTGCCAGCAGCCTGCTCACCCCCTTTGGACAGGGGAATTACTCTAGCACAGATACGCAGTATTTT
few	TRBV3-1	-	TRBJ2-7	CASSQEGRQSDEQYF	TGTGCCAGCAGCCAAGAAGGTCGACAGTCCGACGAGCAGTACTTC
-	TRBV20-1	TRBD2	TRBJ2-7	CSAGVGTSYEQYF	TGCAGTGCTGGAGTTGGGACTAGCTACGAGCAGTACTTC
-	TRBV27	TRBD1	TRBJ2-3	CASSSGQASTDTQYF	TGTGCCAGCAGTTCGGGACAGGCAAGCACAGATACGCAGTATTTT
few	TRBV28	TRBD1	TRBJ1-2	CASSLTATGNYGYTF	TGTGCCAGCAGTTTAACCGCGACAGGGAACTATGGCTACACCTTC
many	TRBV11-2	TRBD1	TRBJ2-5	CASSPRDRGLETQYF	TGTGCCAGCAGCCCCCGGGACAGGGGTTTGGAGACCCAGTACTTC
-	TRBV5-1	-	TRBJ1-3	CASSPQGSGNTICF	TGCGCCAGCAGCCCACAGGGTTCTGGAAACACCATATGTTTT
-	TRBV9	-	TRBJ2-7	CASSVSDYEQYF	TGTGCCAGCAGCGTAAGTGACTACGAGCAGTACTTC
many	TRBV6-1	-	TRBJ2-5	CASSPSWGSQETQYF	TGTGCCAGCAGTCCCAGCTGGGGGAGTCAAGAGACCCAGTACTTC
many	TRBV27	TRBD2	TRBJ2-5	CASRPGLAGHQETQYF	TGTGCCAGCCGACCCGGACTAGCGGGGCACCAAGAGACCCAGTACTTC
many	TRBV7-2	TRBD1	TRBJ1-4	CASSRDRGEKLFF	TGTGCCAGCAGCCGGGACAGGGGGGAAAAACTGTTTTTT
-	TRBV3-1	-	TRBJ1-2	CASSPSRSLTNYGYTF	TGTGCCAGCAGCCCCTCACGGAGTTTAACGAACTATGGCTACACCTTC
many	TRBV6-5	-	TRBJ2-1	CASSYPSGATYNEQFF	TGTGCCAGCAGTTACCCTTCCGGGGCCACCTACAATGAGCAGTTCTTC
many	TRBV5-1	TRBD2	TRBJ2-1	CASSLVLAGDNEQFF	TGCGCCAGCAGCTTGGTTCTAGCGGGAGACAATGAGCAGTTCTTC
-	TRBV6-1	TRBD1	TRBJ1-2	CASRKGQAFGYTF	TGTGCCAGCAGAAAAGGACAGGCCTTCGGCTACACCTTC
many	TRBV24-1	TRBD1	TRBJ2-2	CATSDGGQGRTGELFF	TGTGCCACCAGTGATGGCGGACAGGGAAGGACCGGGGAGCTGTTTTTT